This TCR beta chain was sequenced during a study of radiotherapy plus CTLA-4 blockade in lung cancer. Looking at the study overall: Objective responses were seen in around 19% of patients, disease control in 31%. General study results and limits: TCR clones originating in tumors grew in number in blood after radiotherapy plus ipilimumab.

Chemo-refractory metastatic non-small-cell lung cancer patients received focal radiation with ipilimumab CTLA-4 blockade. Germline lookup yields CDR1 SNHLY and CDR2 FYNNEI. The CDR3 is 13 residues long, ends included. The repertoire was sequenced with immunoSEQ multiplex PCR; TCRdb's copy has only in-frame clones and lacks some. The repertoire includes 90,000 to 150,000 clones, nearly 80% of them detected once, and 4.5% to 5.5% sits in the top ten. Points on this clone: What it recognizes is unknown. The CDR3 does not end in the conserved phenylalanine or tryptophan, so this is likely a read error. No DNA is shown, since the ends of the CDR3 on it are uncertain; the CDR3 is the one TCRdb lists.

The rearrangement links TRBV2 to TRBJ2-3; TRBD1 is the table's D call, not checked against the DNA. The sample here was peripheral blood, taken from a patient treated with radiotherapy plus ipilimumab. The TCR was taken from a human donor with non-small cell lung cancer who had a partial response to radiotherapy plus ipilimumab. CDR3 in amino acids: CASSDLRQGPFSL.